The 22 T cell receptor beta chains listed next were all sequenced from one sample in a study of cytotoxic CD8 clonotypes in ibrutinib-treated CLL. The assay was immunoSEQ multiplex PCR, and TCRdb's table has in-frame clones only and misses some. The table lists around 310,000 clones, around four fifths of them singletons. The specimen was PBMCs, collected before ibrutinib treatment. These receptors were collected from a human donor with chronic lymphocytic leukemia.

The chain combines TRBV29-1 with TRBJ2-5; D is possibly TRBD1 (7 bases). Germline CDR1 and CDR2: SQVTM and ANQGSEA. Trimming took off 4 bases at V and 7 bases at J, with 13 bases between the two ends. The CDR3 length is 12 residues. The CDR3 is CSVAGTAGTQYF. CDR3 sequence (DNA): TGCAGCGTTGCCGGGACAGCGGGGACCCAGTACTTC.

The V gene is TRBV5-1, the J gene TRBJ2-7; TRBD1 matches 7 bases. V lost 6 bases to trimming and J lost 2 bases; unmatched junction nucleotides: 11. The CDR3 totals 15 residues. Germline-derived CDR1 and CDR2 are SGHRS and YFSETQ. CDR3 amino acids: CASTTGRNDPYEQYF. The CDR3 DNA sequence: TGCGCCAGCACGACAGGGCGGAACGACCCCTACGAGCAGTACTTC.

The chain employs TRBV7-2 and TRBJ1-1; no definite D call. V was trimmed by 3 bases and J by 4 bases, leaving 15 bases between them. The CDR3 contains 15 residues. Germline CDR1 reads SGHTA; CDR2 reads FQGNSA. The CDR3 region is CASSFSWVHGTEAFF. The CDR3 DNA reads TGTGCCAGCAGCTTTAGTTGGGTCCATGGCACTGAAGCTTTCTTT.

V usage is TRBV2 and J usage is TRBJ2-7, with D perhaps given as TRBD1 or TRBD2 (5 bases each). The germline gives CDR1 SNHLY, CDR2 FYNNEI. The CDR3 covers 18 residues. The germline V and J ends were trimmed by 3 bases and 3 bases, with 24 bases remaining between them. CDR3 in amino acids: CASSERGNTLLSLYEQYF. The CDR3 nucleotides read TGTGCCAGCAGTGAGAGGGGAAACACTCTACTTTCCCTCTACGAGCAGTACTTC.

This clone has a single count. The chain couples TRBV25-1 to TRBJ2-1; D uncertain. The CDR3 runs 12 residues. CDR1 and CDR2 (germline): MGHDK, SYGVNS. V was clipped by 6 bases and J by 11 bases, with 14 bases between them. The CDR3 nucleotides are TGTGCCAGCAGGACGAGCATGAAAAAGCAGTTCTTC. Amino acids: CASRTSMKKQFF.

The genes are TRBV5-6 and TRBJ2-1; 9 bases are shared with TRBD2. The CDR3 has 15 amino acids. Trimming at V came to 5 bases and at J to 7 bases, leaving 10 bases not matched to a gene. The V gene's germline CDR1 is SGHDT and CDR2 YYEEEE. The CDR3 DNA follows: TGTGCCAGCAGATTCCTCGGGCTAGCGGGGAATGAGCAGTTCTTC. It codes for CASRFLGLAGNEQFF.

This clone was recorded a few times. The V call is TRBV6-1, the J call TRBJ1-5; a weak D match, TRBD1 (5 bases). The CDR3 length is 16 residues. V dropped 4 bases and J dropped 0 bases, with 13 bases sitting between them. Germline V lookup: CDR1 MNHNS, CDR2 SASEGT. CDR3 DNA sequence: TGTGCCAGCAGTGTGTTGCAGGGTTATAGCAATCAGCCCCAGCATTTT. The encoded protein is CASSVLQGYSNQPQHF.

This chain joins TRBV27 and TRBJ1-2, with unresolved D. Germline CDR1 is MNHEY and CDR2 is SMNVEV (reference sequence). The V and J ends lost 6 bases and 7 bases respectively, with 21 bases between them. The CDR3 totals 15 residues. The CDR3 sequence: CASSPTRQKGIGYTF. The CDR3 bases are TGTGCCAGCAGCCCGACACGCCAAAAGGGAATTGGCTACACCTTC.

The chain employs TRBV5-1 and TRBJ1-5; TRBD1 is a possible D gene (6 bases). The CDR3 extends over 13 amino acids. Germline V gene sequence: CDR1 SGHRS, CDR2 YFSETQ. V was trimmed by 2 bases and J by 6 bases, leaving 9 bases between them. For the CDR3, the DNA is TGCGCCAGCAGCTTACAGGGAACTCAGCCCCAGCATTTT. Translation gives CASSLQGTQPQHF.

This clone was observed a handful of times. The gene calls are TRBV14 and TRBJ1-1, with a possible D match to TRBD1 (5 bases). The germline V gene has CDR1 SGHDN and CDR2 FVKESK. The CDR3 has 13 residues. The V gene lost 6 bases and the J gene lost 4 bases, with 12 bases spanning the gap. CDR3 DNA: TGTGCCAGCAGATTTGGGGGGGGCACTGAAGCTTTCTTT. This encodes CASRFGGGTEAFF.

The chain uses TRBV7-9 and TRBJ1-2; maybe TRBD1 (5 bases). The CDR3 has 16 residues. From germline, CDR1 is SEHNR and CDR2 FQNEAQ (reference sequence). Between the trimmed V and J ends, which lost 3 bases and 0 bases, there was a span of 14 bases. CDR3 protein: CASSFSFGAANYGYTF. DNA for the CDR3: TGTGCCAGCAGCTTCTCCTTTGGGGCAGCTAACTATGGCTACACCTTC. The full variable domain, in which reference TRBV7-9 and TRBJ1-2 provide the parts outside the CDR3, is DTGVSQNPRHKITKRGQNVTFRCDPISEHNRLYWYRQTLGQGPEFLTYFQNEAQLEKSRLLSDRFSAERPKGSFSTLEIQRTEQGDSAMYLCASSFSFGAANYGYTFGSGTRLTVV.

This chain links TRBV2 with TRBJ2-7, with TRBD2 matching over 9 bases. The CDR3 is 14 amino acids. CDR1 is SNHLY and CDR2 is FYNNEI in the germline V gene. The trim removed 7 bases at V and 3 bases at J, leaving 7 bases unmatched. The DNA of the CDR3 is TGTGCCAGCACTCCAATAGCGGGGGTCTACGAGCAGTACTTC. Residues: CASTPIAGVYEQYF.

This chain joins TRBV11-2 and TRBJ1-1, with D maybe TRBD1 (6 bases). The CDR3 is made up of 14 amino acids. Trimming left V 5 bases short and J 4 bases short, with 14 bases between. The germline gives CDR1 SGHAT, CDR2 FQNNGV. The CDR3 protein is CASSQYRVSTEAFF. In nucleotides, the CDR3 is TGTGCCAGCAGCCAATACAGGGTGAGCACTGAAGCTTTCTTT.

This clone was counted once. The chain joins TRBV15 to TRBJ1-2; possibly TRBD1 for D (6 bases). Trimming took off 5 bases at V and 4 bases at J, with 17 bases between the two ends. Per germline, CDR1 LNHNV and CDR2 YYDKDF (reference sequence). CDR3 length: 15 residues. The CDR3 DNA is TGTGCCACCAGCCCCCGGACCACAGGGTCCTATGGCTACACCTTC. As protein: CATSPRTTGSYGYTF.

This clone was counted a few times. The chain employs TRBV7-9 and TRBJ1-1; D is undetermined. V lost 0 bases and J 3 bases, leaving 11 bases between the germline ends. CDR3 length: 15 amino acids. Germline CDR1 SEHNR, CDR2 FQNEAQ (reference sequence). The CDR3 loop is CASSLAFIRDTEAFF. Written as DNA, the CDR3 is TGTGCCAGCAGCTTAGCTTTTATCCGTGACACTGAAGCTTTCTTT.

The chain has TRBV25-1 and TRBJ1-1, with D possibly matching TRBD1 (5 bases). This CDR3 spans 13 amino acids. The V and J ends lost 6 bases and 7 bases respectively, with 15 bases between them. Germline V CDR1 and CDR2: MGHDK, SYGVNS. The DNA for the CDR3 is TGTGCCAGCAGGGGGGGTCCACCCCTTGAAGCTTTCTTT. Protein: CASRGGPPLEAFF.

This chain uses TRBV6-6 with TRBJ2-1, with TRBD2 matching over 10 bases. The CDR3 contains 15 residues. Germline CDR1 is MNHNY and CDR2 is SVGAGI (reference sequence). The V and J ends lost 4 bases and 5 bases, in that order; junction bases with no gene match: 5. CDR3 residues: CASSFPSGRNNEQFF. The CDR3 coding sequence is TGTGCCAGCAGTTTTCCTAGCGGGAGAAACAATGAGCAGTTCTTC.

Points on this clone: Within the sample, other DNA sequences also encode this same CDR3. V is TRBV28 and J is TRBJ2-7; D is ambiguous. Trimming took 2 bases from V and 3 from J, leaving 2 bases between them. The CDR3 totals 11 residues. In germline, CDR1 is MDHEN, CDR2 SYDVKM. The CDR3 sequence is CASSLVYEQYF. The DNA of the CDR3 is TGTGCCAGCAGTTTAGTCTACGAGCAGTACTTC.

The CDR3 nucleotides read TGTGCCAGCAGCTTAGCCGGGACTAGCGGAACCTACGAGCAGTACTTC. It yields the protein CASSLAGTSGTYEQYF. V and J are TRBV7-2 and TRBJ2-7, with 11 positions matching TRBD2. CDR3 length: 16 amino acids. Germline V gene sequence: CDR1 SGHTA, CDR2 FQGNSA. J was trimmed by 2 bases and V by 0 bases; bases with no gene match: 3.

This chain links TRBV29-1 with TRBJ1-1; D is unclear. Per the germline V gene, CDR1 is SQVTM and CDR2 is ANQGSEA. Trimming removed 1 base from V and 4 bases from J, with 16 bases in between. This CDR3 contains 15 residues. The CDR3 bases are TGCAGCGTTGAAGGGGGTGGGATACGGTTCACTGAAGCTTTCTTT. Amino acids: CSVEGGGIRFTEAFF.

The V gene is TRBV29-1, the J gene TRBJ1-1; TRBD1 matches at 7 bases. This CDR3 is built from 15 residues. Germline-derived CDR1 and CDR2 are SQVTM and ANQGSEA. J was trimmed by 0 bases and V by 5 bases; bases with no gene match: 9. The CDR3 region has the DNA TGCAGCGTTAAACCGGGACAGTTTATGAACACTGAAGCTTTCTTT. As protein: CSVKPGQFMNTEAFF.

A single count supports this clone. The V and J genes are TRBV7-2 and TRBJ2-7; D unresolved. The CDR3 loop spans 13 amino acids. Trimming removed 4 bases at V and 3 bases at J, with 10 bases between. Germline V lookup: CDR1 SGHTA, CDR2 FQGNSA. CDR3 bases: TGTGCCAGCAGCTCCCCCCTAAACTACGAGCAGTACTTC. This codes for CASSSPLNYEQYF.